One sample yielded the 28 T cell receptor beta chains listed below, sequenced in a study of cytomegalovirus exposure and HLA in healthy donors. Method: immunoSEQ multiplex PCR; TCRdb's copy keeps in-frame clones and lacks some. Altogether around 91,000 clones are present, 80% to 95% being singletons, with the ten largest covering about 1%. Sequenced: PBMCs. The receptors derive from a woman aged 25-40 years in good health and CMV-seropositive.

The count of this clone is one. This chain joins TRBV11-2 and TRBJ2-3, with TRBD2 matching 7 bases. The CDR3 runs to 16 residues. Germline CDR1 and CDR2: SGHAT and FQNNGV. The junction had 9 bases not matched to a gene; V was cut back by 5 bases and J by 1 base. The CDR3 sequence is CASSALGAGGTDTQYF. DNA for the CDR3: TGTGCCAGCAGCGCCTTGGGCGCGGGAGGCACAGATACGCAGTATTTT.

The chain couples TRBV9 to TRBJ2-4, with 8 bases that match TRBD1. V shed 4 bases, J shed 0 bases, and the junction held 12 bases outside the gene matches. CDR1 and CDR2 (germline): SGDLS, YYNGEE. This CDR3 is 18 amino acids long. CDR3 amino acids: CASSPRTRTGRAKNIQYF. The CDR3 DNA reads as TGTGCCAGCAGCCCGAGGACAAGGACAGGGCGAGCCAAAAACATTCAGTACTTC.

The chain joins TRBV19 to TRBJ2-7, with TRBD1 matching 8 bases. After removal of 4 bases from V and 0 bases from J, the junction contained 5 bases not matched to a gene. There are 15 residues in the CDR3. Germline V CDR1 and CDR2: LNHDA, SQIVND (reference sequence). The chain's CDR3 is CASSTRTGSSYEQYF. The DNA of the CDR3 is TGTGCCAGTAGTACCCGGACAGGGAGCTCCTACGAGCAGTACTTC.

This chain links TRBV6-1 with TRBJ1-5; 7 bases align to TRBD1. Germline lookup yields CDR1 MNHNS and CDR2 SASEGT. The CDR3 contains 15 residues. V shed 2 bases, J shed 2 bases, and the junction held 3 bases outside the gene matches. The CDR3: CASSENRGGNQPQHF. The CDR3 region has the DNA TGTGCCAGCAGTGAAAACAGGGGTGGCAATCAGCCCCAGCATTTT.

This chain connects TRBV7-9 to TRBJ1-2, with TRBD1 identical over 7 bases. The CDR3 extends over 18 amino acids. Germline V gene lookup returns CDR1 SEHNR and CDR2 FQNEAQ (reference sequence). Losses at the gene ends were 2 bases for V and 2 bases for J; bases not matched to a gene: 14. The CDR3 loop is CASSLWVRRDSANYGYTF. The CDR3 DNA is TGTGCCAGCAGCTTATGGGTCCGTCGGGACAGCGCCAACTATGGCTACACCTTC.

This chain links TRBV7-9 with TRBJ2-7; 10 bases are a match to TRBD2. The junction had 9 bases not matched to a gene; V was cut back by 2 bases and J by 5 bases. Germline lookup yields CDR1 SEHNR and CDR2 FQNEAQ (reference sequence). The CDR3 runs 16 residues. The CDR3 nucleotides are TGTGCCAGCAGCTTAACTCTAGCGGGAGAAGGCCACGAGCAGTACTTC. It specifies CASSLTLAGEGHEQYF.

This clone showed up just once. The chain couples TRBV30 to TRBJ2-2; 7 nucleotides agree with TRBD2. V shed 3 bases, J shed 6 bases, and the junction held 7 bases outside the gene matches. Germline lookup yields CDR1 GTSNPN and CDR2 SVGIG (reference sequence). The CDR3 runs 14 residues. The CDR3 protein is CAWSKGGYAGELFF. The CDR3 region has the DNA TGTGCCTGGAGCAAGGGAGGGTATGCCGGGGAGCTGTTTTTT.

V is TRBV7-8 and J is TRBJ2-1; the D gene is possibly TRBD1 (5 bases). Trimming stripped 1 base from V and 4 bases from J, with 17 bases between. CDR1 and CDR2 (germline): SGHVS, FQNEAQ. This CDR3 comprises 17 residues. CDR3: CASSLEQVRTYYNEQFF. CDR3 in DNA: TGTGCCAGCAGCTTAGAACAGGTTCGGACATATTACAATGAGCAGTTCTTC.

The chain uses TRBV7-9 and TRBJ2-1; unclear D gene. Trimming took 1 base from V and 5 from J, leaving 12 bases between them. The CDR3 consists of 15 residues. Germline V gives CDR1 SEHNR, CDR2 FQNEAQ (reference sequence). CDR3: CASSLGRLANNEQFF. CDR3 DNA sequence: TGTGCCAGCAGCTTAGGAAGGTTAGCCAACAATGAGCAGTTCTTC. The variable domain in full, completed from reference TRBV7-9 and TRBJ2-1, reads DTGVSQNPRHKITKRGQNVTFRCDPISEHNRLYWYRQTLGQGPEFLTYFQNEAQLEKSRLLSDRFSAERPKGSFSTLEIQRTEQGDSAMYLCASSLGRLANNEQFFGPGTRLTVL.

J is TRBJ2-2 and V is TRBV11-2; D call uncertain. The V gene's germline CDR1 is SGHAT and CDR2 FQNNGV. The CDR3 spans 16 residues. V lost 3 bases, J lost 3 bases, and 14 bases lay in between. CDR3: CASSFGSAKYTGELFF. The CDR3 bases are TGTGCCAGCAGCTTCGGGTCAGCGAAATACACCGGGGAGCTGTTTTTT.

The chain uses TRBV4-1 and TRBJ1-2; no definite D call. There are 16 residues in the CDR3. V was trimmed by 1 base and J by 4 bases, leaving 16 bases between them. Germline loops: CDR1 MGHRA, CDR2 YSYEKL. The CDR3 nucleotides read TGCGCCAGCAGCCAAGGGAGGGCGGTTGCATCCTATGGCTACACCTTC. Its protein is CASSQGRAVASYGYTF.

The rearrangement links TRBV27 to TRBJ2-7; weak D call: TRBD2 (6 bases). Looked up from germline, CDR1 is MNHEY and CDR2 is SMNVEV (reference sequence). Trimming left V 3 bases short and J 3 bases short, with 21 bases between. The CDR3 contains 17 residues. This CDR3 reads CASSFSARPWRGYEQYF. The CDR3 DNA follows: TGTGCCAGCAGTTTCTCGGCCAGGCCGTGGAGGGGCTACGAGCAGTACTTC.

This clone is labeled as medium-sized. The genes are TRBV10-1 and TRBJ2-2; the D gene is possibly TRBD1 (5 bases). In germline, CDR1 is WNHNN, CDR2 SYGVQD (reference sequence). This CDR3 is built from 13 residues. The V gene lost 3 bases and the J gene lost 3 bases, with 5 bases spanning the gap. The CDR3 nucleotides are TGCGCCAGCAGTGACAGGGACACCGGGGAGCTGTTTTTT. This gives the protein CASSDRDTGELFF.

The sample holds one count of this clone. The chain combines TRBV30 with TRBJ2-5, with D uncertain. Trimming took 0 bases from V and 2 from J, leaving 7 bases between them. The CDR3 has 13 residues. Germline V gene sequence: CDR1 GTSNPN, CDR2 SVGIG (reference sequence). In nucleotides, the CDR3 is TGTGCCTGGAGTGTTACCTATCAAGAGACCCAGTACTTC. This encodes CAWSVTYQETQYF.

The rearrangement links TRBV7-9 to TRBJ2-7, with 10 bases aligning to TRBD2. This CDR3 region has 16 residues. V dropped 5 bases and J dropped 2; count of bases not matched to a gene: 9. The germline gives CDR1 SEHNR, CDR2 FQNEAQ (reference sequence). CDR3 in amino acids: CASSAPTSGSPYEQYF. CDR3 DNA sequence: TGTGCCAGCAGCGCCCCGACTAGCGGGTCACCCTACGAGCAGTACTTC.

CDR3 sequence reads: CASSLSSSGRENEQFF. For the CDR3, the DNA is TGTGCCAGCAGTTTATCGAGTAGCGGGAGAGAGAATGAGCAGTTCTTC. The chain carries TRBV28 and TRBJ2-1; 9 bases map to TRBD2. Germline V CDR1 and CDR2: MDHEN, SYDVKM. The CDR3 extends over 16 amino acids. V lost 1 base, J lost 7 bases, and 8 bases stayed unmatched.

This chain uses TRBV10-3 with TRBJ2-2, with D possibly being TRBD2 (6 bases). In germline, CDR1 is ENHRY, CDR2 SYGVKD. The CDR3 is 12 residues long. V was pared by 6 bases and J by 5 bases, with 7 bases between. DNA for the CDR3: TGTGCCATCAGGACTAGTACCGGGGAGCTGTTTTTT. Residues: CAIRTSTGELFF.

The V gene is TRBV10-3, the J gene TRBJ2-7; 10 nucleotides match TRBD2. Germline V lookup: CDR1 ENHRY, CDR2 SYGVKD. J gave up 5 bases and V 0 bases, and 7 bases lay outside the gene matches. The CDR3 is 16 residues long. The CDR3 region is CAISESTLAGVHEQYF. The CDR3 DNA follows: TGTGCCATCAGTGAGTCGACCCTAGCGGGAGTGCACGAGCAGTACTTC.

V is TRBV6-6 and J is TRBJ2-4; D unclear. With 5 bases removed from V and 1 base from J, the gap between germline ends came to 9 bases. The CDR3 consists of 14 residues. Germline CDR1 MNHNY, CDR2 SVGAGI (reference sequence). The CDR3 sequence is CASSSYTAKNIQYF. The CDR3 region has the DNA TGTGCCAGCAGTAGTTACACCGCCAAAAACATTCAGTACTTC.

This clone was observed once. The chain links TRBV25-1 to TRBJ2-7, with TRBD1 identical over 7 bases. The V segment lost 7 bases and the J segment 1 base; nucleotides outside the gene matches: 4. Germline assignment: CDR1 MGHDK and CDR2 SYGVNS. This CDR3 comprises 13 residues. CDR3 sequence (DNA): TGTGCCAGCATCGCACAGGGGTCCTACGAGCAGTACTTC. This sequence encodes CASIAQGSYEQYF.

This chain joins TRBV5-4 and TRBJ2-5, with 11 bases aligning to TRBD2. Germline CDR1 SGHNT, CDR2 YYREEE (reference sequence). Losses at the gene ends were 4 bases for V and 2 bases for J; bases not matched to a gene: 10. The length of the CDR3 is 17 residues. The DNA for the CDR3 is TGTGCCAGCAGCAAAGGGACTAGCGGAGAACCACAAGAGACCCAGTACTTC. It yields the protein CASSKGTSGEPQETQYF.

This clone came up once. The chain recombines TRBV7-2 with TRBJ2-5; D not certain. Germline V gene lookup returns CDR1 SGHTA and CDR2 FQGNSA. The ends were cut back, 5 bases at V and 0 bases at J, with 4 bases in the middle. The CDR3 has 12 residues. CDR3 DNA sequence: TGTGCCAGCAGCCCCAACCAAGAGACCCAGTACTTC. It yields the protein CASSPNQETQYF.

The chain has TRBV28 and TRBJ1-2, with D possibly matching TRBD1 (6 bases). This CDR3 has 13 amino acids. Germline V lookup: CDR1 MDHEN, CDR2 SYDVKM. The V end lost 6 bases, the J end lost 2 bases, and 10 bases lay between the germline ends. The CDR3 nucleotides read TGTGCCAGCAGGCCAGACAGGAACTATGGCTACACCTTC. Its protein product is CASRPDRNYGYTF.

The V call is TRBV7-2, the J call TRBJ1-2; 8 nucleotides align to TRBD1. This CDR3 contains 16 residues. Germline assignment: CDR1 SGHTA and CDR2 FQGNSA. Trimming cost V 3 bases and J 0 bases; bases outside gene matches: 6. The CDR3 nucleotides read TGTGCCAGCAGCTTTGTAGGACAGGGAGCTAACTATGGCTACACCTTC. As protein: CASSFVGQGANYGYTF.

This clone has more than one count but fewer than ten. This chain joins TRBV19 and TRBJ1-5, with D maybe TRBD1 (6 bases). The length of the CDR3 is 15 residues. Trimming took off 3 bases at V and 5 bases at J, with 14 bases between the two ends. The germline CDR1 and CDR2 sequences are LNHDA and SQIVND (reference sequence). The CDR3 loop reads CASSMIDRKHQPQHF. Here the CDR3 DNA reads TGTGCCAGTAGTATGATTGACAGGAAACATCAGCCCCAGCATTTT.

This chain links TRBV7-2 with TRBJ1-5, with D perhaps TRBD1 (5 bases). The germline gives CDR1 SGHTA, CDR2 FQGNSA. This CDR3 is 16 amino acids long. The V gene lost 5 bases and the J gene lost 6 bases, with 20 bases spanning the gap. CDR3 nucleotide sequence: TGTGCCAGCAGCCTCGGGCCGATGGGGGGTGGTCAGCCCCAGCATTTT. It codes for CASSLGPMGGGQPQHF.

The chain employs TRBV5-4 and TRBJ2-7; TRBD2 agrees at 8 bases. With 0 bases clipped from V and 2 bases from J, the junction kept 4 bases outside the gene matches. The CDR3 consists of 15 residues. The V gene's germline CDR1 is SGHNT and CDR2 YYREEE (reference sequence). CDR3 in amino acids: CASSLAAGGAYEQYF. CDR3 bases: TGTGCCAGCAGCTTGGCGGCGGGGGGCGCCTACGAGCAGTACTTC.

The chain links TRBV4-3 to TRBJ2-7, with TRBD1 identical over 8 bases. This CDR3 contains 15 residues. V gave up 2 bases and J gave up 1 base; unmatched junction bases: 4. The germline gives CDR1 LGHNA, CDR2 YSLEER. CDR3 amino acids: CASSQIQGDSYEQYF. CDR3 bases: TGCGCCAGCAGCCAAATACAGGGGGATTCCTACGAGCAGTACTTC.